A single sample is the source of the 19 T cell receptor beta chains below, sequenced in a study of beta chain features in type 1 diabetes. Reverse transcribing all isolated RNA meant expressed TCRB transcripts were sequenced. Some clones are missing from TCRdb's copy, which holds only in-frame ones; the method was immunoSEQ multiplex PCR. The sample has approximately 380,000 clones, about 15% seen once. Specimen: naive CD4+ T cells from blood. The receptors were gathered from a woman between 18 and 29 years old in good health.

The rearrangement joins TRBV9 to TRBJ2-7; 8 nucleotides match TRBD1. The germline CDR1 and CDR2 sequences are SGDLS and YYNGEE. The CDR3 totals 14 residues. The ends lost 0 bases at V and 7 bases at J; junction bases unmatched: 6. The CDR3, as DNA: TGTGCCAGCAGCGTAGTGCAGGGGGCGAGGGAGCAGTACTTC. Translating gives CASSVVQGAREQYF.

The genes are TRBV25-1 and TRBJ2-7, with 7 bases that match TRBD2. The CDR3 loop spans 15 amino acids. The germline gives CDR1 MGHDK, CDR2 SYGVNS. The trim removed 6 bases at V and 3 bases at J, leaving 11 bases unmatched. The CDR3 protein is CASSWGGPANYEQYF. DNA for the CDR3: TGTGCCAGCAGCTGGGGGGGACCGGCGAACTACGAGCAGTACTTC.

This clone was counted only a few times. The chain uses TRBV7-9 and TRBJ2-7; D is perhaps TRBD1 (5 bases). V was shortened by 7 bases and J by 4 bases, with 11 bases between the two germline ends. Germline V gene sequence: CDR1 SEHNR, CDR2 FQNEAQ (reference sequence). This CDR3 has 12 amino acids. CDR3 nucleotides: TGTGCCAGCACCTCCGACAGTTACGAGCAGTACTTC. It yields the protein CASTSDSYEQYF.

The chain uses TRBV28 and TRBJ2-7, with D tentatively TRBD2 (5 bases). Per germline, CDR1 MDHEN and CDR2 SYDVKM. V shed 6 bases and J shed 4 bases, with 7 bases lying between them. This CDR3 is 11 amino acids long. The CDR3 nucleotides read TGTGCCAGCAGCGGACTGTACGAGCAGTACTTC. Translating gives CASSGLYEQYF.

The V gene is TRBV29-1, the J gene TRBJ2-3; no definite D call. The CDR3 runs 15 residues. Germline V gives CDR1 SQVTM, CDR2 ANQGSEA. V was pared by 2 bases and J by 0 bases, with 12 bases between. The CDR3 coding sequence is TGCAGCGTTGAAAGTCGCGCGACTAGCACAGATACGCAGTATTTT. Encoded protein: CSVESRATSTDTQYF.

Only a few counts were recorded for this clone. V usage is TRBV9 and J usage is TRBJ2-5; the D gene is possibly TRBD2 (6 bases). With 4 bases removed from V and 9 bases from J, the gap between germline ends came to 13 bases. Germline CDR1 and CDR2: SGDLS and YYNGEE. This CDR3 spans 12 amino acids. CDR3 nucleotide sequence: TGTGCCAGCAGCCAGAACGGGGGAGCCCAGTACTTC. Translated: CASSQNGGAQYF. Complete variable domain (other parts from reference TRBV9 and TRBJ2-5): DSGVTQTPKHLITATGQRVTLRCSPRSGDLSVYWYQQSLDQGLQFLIQYYNGEERAKGNILERFSAQQFPDLHSELNLSSLELGDSALYFCASSQNGGAQYFGPGTRLLVL.

The chain links TRBV23-1 to TRBJ1-5; 9 positions agree with TRBD1. TRBV23-1 is given ORF status, its function remaining uncertain. V shed 3 bases, J shed 1 base, and the junction held 7 bases outside the gene matches. The CDR3 has 17 amino acids. In DNA, the CDR3 is TGCGCCAGCAGTCAGTCGGACAGGGGTTGGAGCAATCAGCCCCAGCATTTT. It encodes CASSQSDRGWSNQPQHF.

CDR3 nucleotides: TGCGCCAGCAGCTTGGGACTCGGGAACACTGAAGCTTTCTTT. It codes for CASSLGLGNTEAFF. The chain links TRBV5-1 to TRBJ1-1, with unresolved D. Trimming removed 0 bases from V and 1 base from J, with 7 bases in between. CDR3 size: 14 residues. From germline, CDR1 is SGHRS and CDR2 YFSETQ.

A few counts support this clone. V gene TRBV30 combines with J gene TRBJ1-1, with D tentatively TRBD1 (6 bases). The CDR3 sequence is 13 residues long. V lost 0 bases to trimming and J lost 8 bases, with 13 bases between them. The germline V gene encodes CDR1 GTSNPN and CDR2 SVGIG (reference sequence). The CDR3 loop reads CAWSVGIDREAFF. In DNA, the CDR3 is TGTGCCTGGAGTGTTGGGATTGACAGGGAAGCTTTCTTT.

The gene calls are TRBV4-2 and TRBJ2-5; 7 bases are shared with TRBD2. Per the germline V gene, CDR1 is LGHNA and CDR2 is YNFKEQ. The length of the CDR3 is 20 residues. V dropped 4 bases and J dropped 5; count of bases not matched to a gene: 25. The CDR3 DNA is TGTGCCAGCAGCCTATCACTACCGCCTGGGGTGGCGGGAGTAAAGGAGACCCAGTACTTC. Translation gives CASSLSLPPGVAGVKETQYF.

The chain couples TRBV28 to TRBJ1-2; 7 bases line up with TRBD1. Per the germline V gene, CDR1 is MDHEN and CDR2 is SYDVKM. V gave up 6 bases and J gave up 2 bases; unmatched junction bases: 12. CDR3 length: 16 amino acids. CDR3 loop: CASSSFRQGTNYGYTF. In DNA, the CDR3 is TGTGCCAGCAGCTCCTTCCGACAGGGTACCAACTATGGCTACACCTTC.

Notes on this clone: Within the sample, other DNA sequences also encode this same CDR3. V gene TRBV7-3 combines with J gene TRBJ2-3, with no clear D. The CDR3 sequence is 12 residues long. From germline, CDR1 is SGHTA and CDR2 FQGTGA. V was cut by 5 bases and J by 5 bases, with 8 bases left in between. CDR3 in amino acids: CASSLNRDTQYF. CDR3 DNA: TGTGCCAGCAGCCTTAATAGAGATACGCAGTATTTT.

This clone has just a few counts. The chain combines TRBV29-1 with TRBJ2-5; D perhaps matches TRBD1 (6 bases). This CDR3 contains 13 residues. The V gene's germline CDR1 is SQVTM and CDR2 ANQGSEA. V shed 6 bases and J shed 1 base, with 12 bases lying between them. CDR3 loop: CSVARGPQETQYF. In DNA form, the CDR3 reads TGCAGCGTCGCCAGGGGCCCCCAAGAGACCCAGTACTTC.

In this sample, this clone turned up a few times. This chain uses TRBV29-1 with TRBJ2-7; possible D gene TRBD1, 5 bases. In germline, CDR1 is SQVTM, CDR2 ANQGSEA. This CDR3 comprises 14 residues. Trimming stripped 6 bases from V and 7 bases from J, with 22 bases between. For the CDR3, the DNA is TGCAGCGTCGAAACAGGCCTCATGGTGGGGGAGCAGTACTTC. Residues: CSVETGLMVGEQYF.

This sequence joins TRBV6-5 and TRBJ2-5, with D possibly matching TRBD2 (6 bases). The CDR3 runs to 15 residues. CDR1 and CDR2 from the germline V gene are MNHEY and SVGAGI. V dropped 4 bases and J dropped 3 bases, with 15 bases sitting between them. The CDR3 spells CASSLRGRLEETQYF. The CDR3, as DNA: TGTGCCAGCAGTTTACGAGGGAGGTTAGAAGAGACCCAGTACTTC.

This clone was recorded once. The rearrangement joins TRBV28 to TRBJ2-7; TRBD1 is a possible D gene (8 bases). Germline V gene data show CDR1 as MDHEN and CDR2 as SYDVKM. V was shortened by 2 bases and J by 4 bases, with 12 bases between the two germline ends. There are 14 residues in the CDR3. DNA for the CDR3: TGTGCCAGCAGTTTAACAGGGGGGGTTTACGAGCAGTACTTC. It is translated as CASSLTGGVYEQYF.

The CDR3 protein is CASSVAAGTVNGYTF. The CDR3 DNA follows: TGTGCCAGCAGCGTAGCCGCCGGGACAGTTAATGGCTACACCTTC. The rearrangement links TRBV9 to TRBJ1-2; 7 bases fit TRBD1. The CDR3 length is 15 residues. Looked up from germline, CDR1 is SGDLS and CDR2 is YYNGEE. Trimming cost V 0 bases and J 6 bases; bases outside gene matches: 8.

V is TRBV18 and J is TRBJ2-6; possibly TRBD1 for D (5 bases). Trimming cost V 4 bases and J 0 bases, with 10 bases left between them. Germline CDR1 KGHSH, CDR2 LQKENI. This CDR3 contains 16 residues. The CDR3, as DNA: TGTGCCAGCTCACATCAGGGAAACTCTGGGGCCAACGTCCTGACTTTC. It codes for CASSHQGNSGANVLTF.

In its sample, this clone was seen a few times. The CDR3 bases are TGCGCCAGCAGCCAAGGAGAGCTAGTAATGGCTGAGCAGTTCTTC. Amino acid sequence: CASSQGELVMAEQFF. The genes are TRBV4-1 and TRBJ2-1; D remains ambiguous. Germline CDR1 MGHRA, CDR2 YSYEKL. Trimming removed 1 base from V and 9 bases from J, with 16 bases in between. The CDR3 loop spans 15 amino acids.